This entry describes one TCR beta chain. This CDR3 contains 14 residues. Germline V lookup: CDR1 SNHLY, CDR2 FYNNEI. Between the trimmed V and J ends, which lost 7 bases and 2 bases, there was a span of 12 bases. The entry originates in a study of blood T cell repertoires in COVID-19. Overall study: The samples span acute and convalescent COVID-19 from the United States, Italy and Spain. The cDNA or gDNA used as material had been derived from T cells, B-cell-depleted T cells, or PBMCs.

This table comes from immunoSEQ multiplex PCR, and its TCRdb copy is limited to in-frame clones, with some not included. The sample includes a few hundred thousand clones, 80% of them seen just once. Sequenced material: peripheral blood. The chain uses TRBV2 and TRBJ2-1, with D possibly matching TRBD1 (5 bases). This clonotype was obtained from a human donor in a cohort sampled during active COVID-19. CDR3 in DNA: TGTGCCAGCACGTCCCCAGGGACCTACAATGAGCAGTTCTTC. Translation: CASTSPGTYNEQFF.